This T cell receptor beta chain was identified in a study of T-cell reconstitution after alpha-beta-depleted transplantation in children. Unique molecular identifiers were incorporated when the TCRbeta library was constructed. TCRdb used MiXCR to reprocess the PCR reads, holding one entry per CDR3 protein. The table lists fewer than 550,000 distinct CDR3 sequences, approximately 10% of them singletons. The sample holds a few counts of this clonotype. Its specificity is not known. Trimming shortened V by 5 bases and J by 7 bases, and 8 bases separated the two germline ends. This CDR3 contains 11 residues. Points from the study as a whole: One year after transplant, T-cell counts and diversity came mostly from newly produced T cells. In patients about two months after transplant, alpha-beta T cells reportedly arose from several hundred expanded graft clones. The high TCRbeta diversity at day 60 in some patients came from surviving recipient T cells and thymic progenitors.

The sample here was PBMCs, mostly from graft donor cells, taken 180 days after TCRalphabeta/CD19-depleted stem cell transplant. The chain joins TRBV12-3 or TRBV12-4 to TRBJ1-1; no clear D. The sequence was obtained from a female patient aged 2-10 years who had a stem cell transplant for aplastic anemia, so the T cells may come from the graft donor. The CDR3 region has the DNA TGTGCCAGCAGTCGGACCCATGAAGCTTTCTTT. It is translated as CASSRTHEAFF.